This T cell receptor (beta chain) is drawn from a study of T-cell memory formation after mild COVID-19. Each CDR3 protein is one row after TCRdb ran MiXCR on the 5' RACE reads. The sample includes under 250,000 distinct CDR3 sequences, around a tenth seen only once; the top ten take around a fifth. CDR3 length equals 16 residues. Germline values: CDR1 SGHRS, CDR2 YFSETQ. The J segment lost 3 bases and the V segment lost 4 bases, leaving 9 bases of the junction unmatched. The gene calls are TRBV5-1 and TRBJ2-3; 9 bases are shared with TRBD2. The sequencing sample was made of PBMCs or a T cell subset sorted from them (not recorded which). The TCR sequence derives from a man younger than 35 who had mild COVID-19 (a few samples of this study predate the infection). Cell type and time point are not known. The CDR3 DNA sequence: TGCGCCAGCAGCACCTCCTTAGCGGGGGTAACAGATACGCAGTATTTT. It encodes CASSTSLAGVTDTQYF.